Presented here are 18 T cell receptor beta chains from one specimen sequenced in a study of radiation and T cells in renal cell carcinoma. The data were produced by immunoSEQ multiplex PCR, yet TCRdb's version contains in-frame clones alone and is incomplete. The table has approximately 63,000 clones, 60% to 85% seen once. This sample's time point: baseline pretreatment blood. Treatment described: 15 Gy SBRT to primary tumor, nephrectomy 4 weeks later. Source: blood, taken from a patient whose treatment included radiotherapy and nephrectomy. The receptors shown here come from a man between 60 and 75 years old with renal cell carcinoma.

This chain links TRBV27 with TRBJ1-6; TRBD1 agrees at 7 bases. In germline, CDR1 is MNHEY, CDR2 SMNVEV (reference sequence). This CDR3 contains 14 residues. The J segment lost 10 bases and the V segment lost 7 bases, leaving 10 bases of the junction unmatched. CDR3 in DNA: TGTGCCAGCAACCCTCGACAGGGACGCTCACCCCTCCACTTT. Amino acid sequence: CASNPRQGRSPLHF.

The gene calls are TRBV2 and TRBJ2-1; 13 bases fit TRBD2. In germline, CDR1 is SNHLY, CDR2 FYNNEI. The CDR3 runs to 19 residues. V lost 3 bases to trimming and J lost 5 bases; unmatched junction nucleotides: 13. CDR3 nucleotide sequence: TGTGCCAGCAGTGAGAGAGCCCTACCCGGACTAGCGGGAGACAATGAGCAGTTCTTC. Translated, it gives CASSERALPGLAGDNEQFF.

This clone was observed a few times. The genes are TRBV7-2 and TRBJ1-2, with 7 bases fitting TRBD1. V lost 5 bases to trimming and J lost 4 bases; unmatched junction nucleotides: 4. The CDR3 totals 13 residues. Germline CDR1 SGHTA, CDR2 FQGNSA. The CDR3 sequence: CASSPQGVYGYTF. In DNA, the CDR3 is TGTGCCAGCAGCCCGCAGGGGGTCTATGGCTACACCTTC.

The chain combines TRBV6-1 with TRBJ2-7; no clear D. Germline loops: CDR1 MNHNS, CDR2 SASEGT. Trimming pared 6 bases from V and 4 bases from J, leaving 13 bases between. This CDR3 is 13 amino acids long. The CDR3 region is CASSPLVGYEQYV. The CDR3 DNA reads as TGTGCCAGCAGCCCCCTCGTAGGATACGAGCAGTACGTC.

The chain is built from TRBV2 and TRBJ2-3; 7 nucleotides line up with TRBD1. The CDR3 totals 15 residues. CDR1 and CDR2 from the germline V gene are SNHLY and FYNNEI. The junction had 10 bases not matched to a gene; V was cut back by 7 bases and J by 3 bases. CDR3 nucleotides: TGTGCCAGCACTGACGGGACAGCCGGTACAGATACGCAGTATTTT. It is translated as CASTDGTAGTDTQYF.

The CDR3 DNA reads as TGTGCCATCGCGACAGGGGAATCTCAGCCCCAGCATTTT. As protein: CAIATGESQPQHF. The chain uses TRBV10-3 and TRBJ1-5, with 8 bases lining up with TRBD1. The CDR3 totals 13 residues. With 8 bases clipped from V and 6 bases from J, the junction kept 6 bases outside the gene matches. Germline CDR1 is ENHRY and CDR2 is SYGVKD.

This clone has only a few counts. The V call is TRBV5-1, the J call TRBJ1-1; TRBD1 is a possible D gene (5 bases). Per the germline V gene, CDR1 is SGHRS and CDR2 is YFSETQ. Deletions cut 0 bases from V and 3 bases from J, with 6 bases between. The CDR3 has 13 amino acids. The CDR3 DNA sequence: TGCGCCAGCAGCTTGGGGGGCGACACTGAAGCTTTCTTT. It encodes CASSLGGDTEAFF. Filled out from reference TRBV5-1 and TRBJ1-1, the complete variable domain reads KAGVTQTPRYLIKTRGQQVTLSCSPISGHRSVSWYQQTPGQGLQFLFEYFSETQRNKGNFPGRFSGRQFSNSRSEMNVSTLELGDSALYLCASSLGGDTEAFFGQGTRLTVV.

This clone has more than one count but fewer than ten. This chain joins TRBV30 and TRBJ1-6; TRBD1 matches at 8 bases. The CDR3 sequence is 15 residues long. Germline V gene lookup returns CDR1 GTSNPN and CDR2 SVGIG (reference sequence). Losses at the gene ends were 0 bases for V and 10 bases for J; bases not matched to a gene: 8. The DNA of the CDR3 is TGTGCCTGGAGTGTACATCAGGGGGCTGGCTCACCCCTCCACTTT. It specifies CAWSVHQGAGSPLHF.

The chain uses TRBV10-3 and TRBJ1-2; the D gene is possibly TRBD1 (5 bases). Looked up from germline, CDR1 is ENHRY and CDR2 is SYGVKD. Between the trimmed V and J ends, which lost 7 bases and 8 bases, there was a span of 20 bases. There are 14 residues in the CDR3. The CDR3 is CAITPGSTEGGYTF. CDR3 bases: TGTGCCATCACCCCGGGTTCGACAGAGGGAGGCTACACCTTC.

The genes are TRBV5-6 and TRBJ2-2, with TRBD2 as a possible D gene (6 bases). Germline values: CDR1 SGHDT, CDR2 YYEEEE. The CDR3 runs 16 residues. The germline V and J ends were trimmed by 1 base and 3 bases, with 13 bases remaining between them. This chain's CDR3 is CASSLSRDSYTGELFF. CDR3 DNA sequence: TGTGCCAGCAGCTTGTCCCGGGACTCTTACACCGGGGAGCTGTTTTTT.

The V call is TRBV19, the J call TRBJ2-1, with D possibly matching TRBD2 (6 bases). V was pared by 3 bases and J by 10 bases, with 13 bases between. Germline V gene data show CDR1 as LNHDA and CDR2 as SQIVND (reference sequence). This CDR3 is built from 13 residues. CDR3 amino acids: CASSMSLAREQFF. The CDR3 nucleotides are TGTGCCAGTAGTATGTCACTAGCCAGAGAGCAGTTCTTC.

The V call is TRBV5-6, the J call TRBJ2-7, with 7 nucleotides matching TRBD1. Germline trimming cut 3 bases from V and 2 bases from J; bases unmatched to any gene: 5. CDR1 SGHDT and CDR2 YYEEEE come from the germline V gene. This CDR3 comprises 14 residues. The CDR3: CASSWSTGPYEQYF. CDR3 in DNA: TGTGCCAGCAGCTGGTCGACAGGGCCCTACGAGCAGTACTTC.

The chain has TRBV7-2 and TRBJ2-7, with 8 positions matching TRBD2. Trimming removed 5 bases from V and 4 bases from J; junction bases left unmatched: 10. CDR3 size: 15 residues. CDR1 and CDR2 (germline): SGHTA, FQGNSA. The CDR3 region is CASSPVRGVPYEQYF. The DNA of the CDR3 is TGTGCCAGCAGCCCAGTGCGGGGGGTCCCTTACGAGCAGTACTTC.

This chain connects TRBV18 to TRBJ2-5, with D unresolved. Germline CDR1 is KGHSH and CDR2 is LQKENI. CDR3 length: 15 residues. Trimming removed 6 bases from V and 2 bases from J, with 16 bases in between. The CDR3 nucleotides are TGTGCCAGCTCCCCAGGCGGCGCTATACAAGAGACCCAGTACTTC. This gives the protein CASSPGGAIQETQYF. The variable domain in full, with the rest retrieved from reference TRBV18 and TRBJ2-5, is NAGVMQNPRHLVRRRGQEARLRCSPMKGHSHVYWYRQLPEEGLKFMVYLQKENIIDESGMPKERFSAEFPKEGPSILRIQQVVRGDSAAYFCASSPGGAIQETQYFGPGTRLLVL.

This sequence joins TRBV14 and TRBJ1-4; D gene ambiguous. Germline loops: CDR1 SGHDN, CDR2 FVKESK. The CDR3 totals 15 residues. Between the trimmed V and J ends, which lost 2 bases and 5 bases, there was a span of 12 bases. The CDR3, as DNA: TGTGCCAGCAGCCAAATTGGGTCGACGAATGAAAAACTGTTTTTT. Translating gives CASSQIGSTNEKLFF.

This clone showed up just a few times. The rearrangement links TRBV6-1 to TRBJ2-7; no clear D gene. CDR1 is MNHNS, CDR2 SASEGT, per germline. The V gene lost 10 bases and the J gene lost 2 bases, with 12 bases spanning the gap. The CDR3 spans 12 residues. CDR3 protein: CATTTYPYEQYV. The CDR3 region has the DNA TGTGCCACGACCACATACCCCTACGAGCAGTACGTC.

The chain employs TRBV5-1 and TRBJ1-5; tentatively, D is TRBD1 (5 bases). Trimming left V 3 bases short and J 0 bases short, with 10 bases between. The germline V gene encodes CDR1 SGHRS and CDR2 YFSETQ. The CDR3 loop spans 15 amino acids. The CDR3 sequence: CASSWQGHSNQPQHF. The CDR3 DNA reads TGCGCCAGCAGCTGGCAGGGCCATAGCAATCAGCCCCAGCATTTT.

The genes are TRBV6-5 and TRBJ2-7; 7 positions match TRBD1. Germline V gene lookup returns CDR1 MNHEY and CDR2 SVGAGI. V was pared by 4 bases and J by 4 bases, with 7 bases of the junction left unmatched. This CDR3 is 14 amino acids long. The chain's CDR3 is CASSSSQGEYEQYF. For the CDR3, the DNA is TGTGCCAGCAGTTCAAGCCAGGGGGAGTACGAGCAGTACTTC.